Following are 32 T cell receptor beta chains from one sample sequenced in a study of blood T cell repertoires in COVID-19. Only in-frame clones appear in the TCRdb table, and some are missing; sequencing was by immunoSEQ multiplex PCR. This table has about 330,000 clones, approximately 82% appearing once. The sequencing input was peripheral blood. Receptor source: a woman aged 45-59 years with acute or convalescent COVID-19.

CDR3 nucleotide sequence: TGTGCCAGCACCCTTCTAGGGAGTGGCGCAGATACGCAGTATTTT. Amino acids: CASTLLGSGADTQYF. The J gene is TRBJ2-3, the V gene TRBV7-9, with D possibly being TRBD2 (5 bases). Looked up from germline, CDR1 is SEHNR and CDR2 is FQNEAQ (reference sequence). The CDR3 sequence is 15 residues long. V lost 7 bases, J lost 4 bases, and 18 bases lay in between.

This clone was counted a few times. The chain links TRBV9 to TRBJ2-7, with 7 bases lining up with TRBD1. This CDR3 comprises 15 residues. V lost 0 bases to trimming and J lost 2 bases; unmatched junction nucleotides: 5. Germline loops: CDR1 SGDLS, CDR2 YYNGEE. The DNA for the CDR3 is TGTGCCAGCAGCGTAGGACAGGGAATAACCTACGAGCAGTACTTC. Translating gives CASSVGQGITYEQYF.

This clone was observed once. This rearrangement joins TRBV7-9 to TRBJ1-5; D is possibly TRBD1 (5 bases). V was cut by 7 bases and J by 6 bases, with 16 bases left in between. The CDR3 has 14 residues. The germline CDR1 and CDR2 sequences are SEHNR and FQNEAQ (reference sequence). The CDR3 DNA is TGTGCCAGCACCCCGTACCCTCAGGGTCAGCCCCAGCATTTT. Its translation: CASTPYPQGQPQHF.

The CDR3 DNA sequence: TGTGCCAGCAGCCCCCGACAGCGCGCCTCCTACGAGCAGTACTTC. The encoded protein is CASSPRQRASYEQYF. The rearrangement uses TRBV6-2 or TRBV6-3 and TRBJ2-7; possible D gene TRBD1, 5 bases. Germline V lookup: CDR1 MNHEY, CDR2 SVGEGT. The CDR3 has 15 residues. Trimming took 6 bases from V and 0 from J, leaving 15 bases between them.

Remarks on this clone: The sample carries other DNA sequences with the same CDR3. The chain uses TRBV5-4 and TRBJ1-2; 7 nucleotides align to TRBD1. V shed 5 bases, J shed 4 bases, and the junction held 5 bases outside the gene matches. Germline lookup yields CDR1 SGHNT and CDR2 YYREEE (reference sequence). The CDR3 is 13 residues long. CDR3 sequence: CASSLGQLYGYTF. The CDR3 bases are TGTGCCAGCAGTCTGGGACAGCTCTATGGCTACACCTTC.

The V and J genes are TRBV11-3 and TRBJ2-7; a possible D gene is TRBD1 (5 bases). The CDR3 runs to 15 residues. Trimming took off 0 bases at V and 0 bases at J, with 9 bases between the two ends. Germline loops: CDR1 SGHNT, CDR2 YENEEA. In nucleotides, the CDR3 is TGTGCCAGCAGCTTAGATGACAGCTCCTCCTACGAGCAGTACTTC. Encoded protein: CASSLDDSSSYEQYF.

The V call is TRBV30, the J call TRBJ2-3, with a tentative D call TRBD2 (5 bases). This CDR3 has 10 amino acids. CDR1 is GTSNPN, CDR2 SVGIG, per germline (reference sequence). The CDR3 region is CSTGKDTQYF. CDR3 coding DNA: TGTTCCACGGGAAAAGATACGCAGTATTTT.

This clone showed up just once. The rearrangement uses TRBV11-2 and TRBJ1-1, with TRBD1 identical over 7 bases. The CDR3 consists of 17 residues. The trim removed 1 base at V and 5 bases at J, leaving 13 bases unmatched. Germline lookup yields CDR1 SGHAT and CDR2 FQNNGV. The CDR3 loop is CASSLGPRTGASTEAFF. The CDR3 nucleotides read TGTGCCAGCAGCTTAGGCCCAAGGACAGGAGCGAGTACTGAAGCTTTCTTT.

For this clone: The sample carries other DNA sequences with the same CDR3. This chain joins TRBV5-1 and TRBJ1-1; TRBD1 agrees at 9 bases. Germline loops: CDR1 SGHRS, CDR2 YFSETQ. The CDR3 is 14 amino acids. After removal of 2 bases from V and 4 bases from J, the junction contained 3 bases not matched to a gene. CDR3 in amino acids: CASSLQGAGTEAFF. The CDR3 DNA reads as TGCGCCAGCAGCTTACAGGGGGCGGGCACTGAAGCTTTCTTT.

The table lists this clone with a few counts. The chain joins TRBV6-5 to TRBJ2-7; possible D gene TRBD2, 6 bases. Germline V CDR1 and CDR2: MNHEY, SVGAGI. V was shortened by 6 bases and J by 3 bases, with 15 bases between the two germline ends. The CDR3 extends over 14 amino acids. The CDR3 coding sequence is TGTGCCAGCAGGGGGACTGCCCCAGTCTACGAGCAGTACTTC. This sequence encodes CASRGTAPVYEQYF.

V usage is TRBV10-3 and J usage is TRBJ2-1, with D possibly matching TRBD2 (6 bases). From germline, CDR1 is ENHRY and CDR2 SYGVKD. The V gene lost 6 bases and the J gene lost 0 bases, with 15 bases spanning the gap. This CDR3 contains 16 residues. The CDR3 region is CAIRIALASSYNEQFF. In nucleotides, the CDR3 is TGTGCCATCAGGATCGCTCTAGCGTCCTCCTACAATGAGCAGTTCTTC.

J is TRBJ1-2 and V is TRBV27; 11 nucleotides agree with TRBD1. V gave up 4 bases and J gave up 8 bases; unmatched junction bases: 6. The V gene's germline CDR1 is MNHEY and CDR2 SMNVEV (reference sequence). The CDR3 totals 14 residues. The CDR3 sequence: CASSSWTGGRGYTF. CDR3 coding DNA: TGTGCCAGCAGTTCTTGGACAGGGGGCAGGGGCTACACCTTC.

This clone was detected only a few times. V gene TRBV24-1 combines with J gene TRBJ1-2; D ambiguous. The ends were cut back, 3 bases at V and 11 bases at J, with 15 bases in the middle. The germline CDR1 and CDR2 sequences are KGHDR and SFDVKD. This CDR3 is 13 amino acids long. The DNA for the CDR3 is TGTGCCACCAGTGATCCCGACTCCATTGGATACACCTTC. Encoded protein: CATSDPDSIGYTF.

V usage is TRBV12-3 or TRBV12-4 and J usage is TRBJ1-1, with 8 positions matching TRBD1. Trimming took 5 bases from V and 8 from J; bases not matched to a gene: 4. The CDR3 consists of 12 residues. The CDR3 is CASSPWTGEAFF. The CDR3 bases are TGTGCCAGCAGTCCATGGACAGGGGAAGCTTTCTTT.

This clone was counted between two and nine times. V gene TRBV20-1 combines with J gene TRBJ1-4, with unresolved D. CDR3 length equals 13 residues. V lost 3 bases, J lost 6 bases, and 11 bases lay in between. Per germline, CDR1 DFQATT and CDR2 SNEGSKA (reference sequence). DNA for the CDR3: TGCAGTGCTAGTTCGGGGTCCGATGAAAAACTGTTTTTT. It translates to CSASSGSDEKLFF.

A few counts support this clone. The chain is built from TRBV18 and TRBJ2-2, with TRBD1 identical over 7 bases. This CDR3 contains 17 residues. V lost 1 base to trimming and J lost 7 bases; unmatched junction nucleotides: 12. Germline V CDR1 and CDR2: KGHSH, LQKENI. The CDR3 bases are TGTGCCAGCTCACCACTACTACTAAAGGGGGCCGGCGGGGAGCTGTTTTTT. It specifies CASSPLLLKGAGGELFF.

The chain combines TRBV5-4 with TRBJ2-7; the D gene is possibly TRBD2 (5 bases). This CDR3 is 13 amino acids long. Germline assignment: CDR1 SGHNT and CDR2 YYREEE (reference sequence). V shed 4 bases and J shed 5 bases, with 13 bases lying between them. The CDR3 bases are TGTGCCAGCAGCGGGGTAGCGACGAACGAGCAGTACTTC. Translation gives CASSGVATNEQYF.

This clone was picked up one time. Written as DNA, the CDR3 is TGTGCCAGCAGGGATGACAGGGTTTCAGATACGCAGTATTTT. Amino acids: CASRDDRVSDTQYF. V usage is TRBV2 and J usage is TRBJ2-3, with 7 bases lining up with TRBD1. Germline CDR1 SNHLY, CDR2 FYNNEI. The CDR3 contains 14 residues. Losses at the gene ends were 6 bases for V and 4 bases for J; bases not matched to a gene: 7.

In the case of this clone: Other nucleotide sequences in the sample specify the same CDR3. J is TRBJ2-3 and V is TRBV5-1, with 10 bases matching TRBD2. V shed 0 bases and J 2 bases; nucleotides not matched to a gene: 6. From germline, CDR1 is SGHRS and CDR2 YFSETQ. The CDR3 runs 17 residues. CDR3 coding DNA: TGCGCCAGCAGCTTGGGACCACTAGCGGGGACCACAGATACGCAGTATTTT. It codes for CASSLGPLAGTTDTQYF.

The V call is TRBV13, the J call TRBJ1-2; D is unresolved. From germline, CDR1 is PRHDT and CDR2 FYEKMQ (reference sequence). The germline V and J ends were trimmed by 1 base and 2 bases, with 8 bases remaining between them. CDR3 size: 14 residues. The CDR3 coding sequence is TGTGCCAGCAGCTTAGTAGCGGAGAACTATGGCTACACCTTC. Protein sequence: CASSLVAENYGYTF.

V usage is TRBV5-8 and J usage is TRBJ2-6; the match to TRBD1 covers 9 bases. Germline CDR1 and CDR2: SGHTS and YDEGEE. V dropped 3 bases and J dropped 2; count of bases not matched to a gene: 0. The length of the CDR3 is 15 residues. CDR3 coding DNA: TGTGCCAGCAGCTGGGACAGGGCTGGGGCCAACGTCCTGACTTTC. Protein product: CASSWDRAGANVLTF.

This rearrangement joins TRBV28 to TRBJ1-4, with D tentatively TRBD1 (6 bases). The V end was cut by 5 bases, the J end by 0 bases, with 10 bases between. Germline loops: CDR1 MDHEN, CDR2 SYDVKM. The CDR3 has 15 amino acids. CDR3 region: CASSPRTATNEKLFF. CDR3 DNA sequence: TGTGCCAGCAGTCCCCGGACAGCAACTAATGAAAAACTGTTTTTT.

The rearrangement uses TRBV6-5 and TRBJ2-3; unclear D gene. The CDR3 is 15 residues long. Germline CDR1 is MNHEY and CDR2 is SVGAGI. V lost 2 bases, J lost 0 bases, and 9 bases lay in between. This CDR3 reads CASSYDAQSTDTQYF. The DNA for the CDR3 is TGTGCCAGCAGTTACGATGCACAAAGCACAGATACGCAGTATTTT.

CDR3 sequence: CASKRGSGSANEKLFF. CDR3 coding DNA: TGTGCCTCAAAAAGGGGGAGTGGGTCGGCTAATGAAAAACTGTTTTTT. The chain has TRBV30 and TRBJ1-4, with a possible D match to TRBD1 (6 bases). The CDR3 runs to 16 residues. V was clipped by 7 bases and J by 3 bases, with 21 bases between them. Germline V gives CDR1 GTSNPN, CDR2 SVGIG (reference sequence).

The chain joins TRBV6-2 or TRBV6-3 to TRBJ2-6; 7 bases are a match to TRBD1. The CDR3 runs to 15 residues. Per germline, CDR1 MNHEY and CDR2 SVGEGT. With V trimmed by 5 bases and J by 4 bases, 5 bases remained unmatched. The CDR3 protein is CASSDTGEGANVLTF. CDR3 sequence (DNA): TGTGCCAGCAGTGACACAGGGGAGGGGGCCAACGTCCTGACTTTC.

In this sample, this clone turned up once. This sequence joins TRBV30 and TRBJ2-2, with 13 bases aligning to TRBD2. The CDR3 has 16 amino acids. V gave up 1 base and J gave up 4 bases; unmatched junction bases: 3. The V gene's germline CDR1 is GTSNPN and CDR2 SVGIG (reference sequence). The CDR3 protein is CAWSGTSGRGTGELFF. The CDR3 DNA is TGTGCCTGGAGTGGGACTAGCGGGAGAGGCACCGGGGAGCTGTTTTTT.

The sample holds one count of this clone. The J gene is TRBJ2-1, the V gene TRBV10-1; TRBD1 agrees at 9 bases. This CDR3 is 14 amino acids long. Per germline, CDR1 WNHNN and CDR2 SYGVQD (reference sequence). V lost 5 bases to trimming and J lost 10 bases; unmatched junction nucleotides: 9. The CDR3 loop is CASSPSTGGLEQFF. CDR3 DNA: TGCGCCAGCAGTCCCTCCACAGGGGGCTTAGAGCAGTTCTTC.

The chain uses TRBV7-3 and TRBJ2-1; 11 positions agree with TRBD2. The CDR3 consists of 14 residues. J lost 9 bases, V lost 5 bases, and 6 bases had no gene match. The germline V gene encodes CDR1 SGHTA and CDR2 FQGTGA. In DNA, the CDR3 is TGTGCCAGCAGCCCCGTAGCGGGAGGGAGTGAGCAGTTCTTC. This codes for CASSPVAGGSEQFF.

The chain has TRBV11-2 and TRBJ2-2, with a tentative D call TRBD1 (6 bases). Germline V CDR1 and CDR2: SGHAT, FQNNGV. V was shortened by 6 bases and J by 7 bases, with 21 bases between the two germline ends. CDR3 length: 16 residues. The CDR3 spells CASRKPGQSKNGELFF. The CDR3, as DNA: TGTGCCAGCAGAAAGCCGGGACAAAGTAAAAACGGGGAGCTGTTTTTT. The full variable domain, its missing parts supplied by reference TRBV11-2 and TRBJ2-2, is EAGVAQSPRYKIIEKRQSVAFWCNPISGHATLYWYQQILGQGPKLLIQFQNNGVVDDSQLPKDRFSAERLKGVDSTLKIQPAKLEDSAVYLCASRKPGQSKNGELFFGEGSRLTVL.

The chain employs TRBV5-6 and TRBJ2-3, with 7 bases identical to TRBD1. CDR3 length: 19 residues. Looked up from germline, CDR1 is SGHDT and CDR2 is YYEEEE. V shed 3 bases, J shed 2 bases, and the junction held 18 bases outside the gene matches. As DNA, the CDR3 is TGTGCCAGCAGCTCCAGACCCGGAAGGGGGCGTGGGAACACAGATACGCAGTATTTT. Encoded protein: CASSSRPGRGRGNTDTQYF.

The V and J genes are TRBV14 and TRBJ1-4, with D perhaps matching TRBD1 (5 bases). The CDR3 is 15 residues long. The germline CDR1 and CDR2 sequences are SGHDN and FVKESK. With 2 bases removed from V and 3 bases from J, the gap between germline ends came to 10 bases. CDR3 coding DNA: TGTGCCAGCAGCCAACAGCGGGGGGCTAATGAAAAACTGTTTTTT. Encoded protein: CASSQQRGANEKLFF. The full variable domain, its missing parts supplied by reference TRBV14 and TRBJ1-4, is EAGVTQFPSHSVIEKGQTVTLRCDPISGHDNLYWYRRVMGKEIKFLLHFVKESKQDESGMPNNRFLAERTGGTYSTLKVQPAELEDSGVYFCASSQQRGANEKLFFGSGTQLSVL.

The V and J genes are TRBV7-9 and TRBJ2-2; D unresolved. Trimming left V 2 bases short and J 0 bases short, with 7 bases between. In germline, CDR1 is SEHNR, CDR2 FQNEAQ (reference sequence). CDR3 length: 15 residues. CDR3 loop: CASSLNIPNTGELFF. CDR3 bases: TGTGCCAGCAGCTTAAATATTCCGAACACCGGGGAGCTGTTTTTT. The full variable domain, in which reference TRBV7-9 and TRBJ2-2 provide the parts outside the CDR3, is DTGVSQNPRHKITKRGQNVTFRCDPISEHNRLYWYRQTLGQGPEFLTYFQNEAQLEKSRLLSDRFSAERPKGSFSTLEIQRTEQGDSAMYLCASSLNIPNTGELFFGEGSRLTVL.